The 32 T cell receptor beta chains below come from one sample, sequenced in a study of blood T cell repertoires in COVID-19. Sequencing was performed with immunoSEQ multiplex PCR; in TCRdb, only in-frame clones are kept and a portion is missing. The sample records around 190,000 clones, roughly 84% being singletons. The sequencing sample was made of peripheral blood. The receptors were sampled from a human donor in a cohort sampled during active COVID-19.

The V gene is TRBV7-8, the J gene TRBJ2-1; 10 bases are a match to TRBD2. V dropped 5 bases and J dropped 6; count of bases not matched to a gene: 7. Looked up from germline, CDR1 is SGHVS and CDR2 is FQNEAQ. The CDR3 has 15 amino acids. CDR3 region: CASSLGLASGNEQFF. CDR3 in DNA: TGTGCCAGCAGCCTGGGACTAGCGAGCGGCAATGAGCAGTTCTTC. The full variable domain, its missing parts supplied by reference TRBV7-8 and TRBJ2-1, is GAGVSQSPRYKVAKRGQDVALRCDPISGHVSLFWYQQALGQGPEFLTYFQNEAQLDKSGLPSDRFFAERPEGSVSTLKIQRTQQEDSAVYLCASSLGLASGNEQFFGPGTRLTVL.

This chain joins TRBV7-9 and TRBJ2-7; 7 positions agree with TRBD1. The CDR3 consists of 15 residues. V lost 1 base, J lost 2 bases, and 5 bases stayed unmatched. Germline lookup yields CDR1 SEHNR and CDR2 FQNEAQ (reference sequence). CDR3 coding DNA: TGTGCCAGCAGCTTAGAACAGGGGATCGCCTACGAGCAGTACTTC. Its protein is CASSLEQGIAYEQYF.

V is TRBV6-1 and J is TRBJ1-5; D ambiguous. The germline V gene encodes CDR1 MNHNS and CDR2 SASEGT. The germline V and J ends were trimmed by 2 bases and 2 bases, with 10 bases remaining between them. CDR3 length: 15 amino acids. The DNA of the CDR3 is TGTGCCAGCAGTGAACATCCGGAGGGCAATCAGCCCCAGCATTTT. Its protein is CASSEHPEGNQPQHF.

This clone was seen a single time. Here the CDR3 reads CATSDLASGDADTQYF. The CDR3 nucleotides are TGTGCCACCAGTGATTTAGCTAGCGGGGACGCGGATACGCAGTATTTT. The chain uses TRBV24-1 and TRBJ2-3, with 9 bases lining up with TRBD2. V lost 1 base and J lost 6; bases outside the gene matches: 7. The germline V gene has CDR1 KGHDR and CDR2 SFDVKD. The CDR3 is 16 residues long.

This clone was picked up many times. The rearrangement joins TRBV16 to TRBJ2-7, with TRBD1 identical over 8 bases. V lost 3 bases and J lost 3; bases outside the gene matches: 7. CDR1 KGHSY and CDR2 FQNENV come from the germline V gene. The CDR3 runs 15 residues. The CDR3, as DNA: TGTGCCAGCAGCCACCTCCCCAGGGGGCTCTACGAGCAGTACTTC. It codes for CASSHLPRGLYEQYF.

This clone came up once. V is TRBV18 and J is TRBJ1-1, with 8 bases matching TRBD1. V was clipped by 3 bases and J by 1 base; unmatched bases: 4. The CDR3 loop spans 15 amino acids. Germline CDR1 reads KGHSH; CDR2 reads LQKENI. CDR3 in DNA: TGTGCCAGCTCACCGACCGGGACAGGGAACACTGAAGCTTTCTTT. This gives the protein CASSPTGTGNTEAFF.

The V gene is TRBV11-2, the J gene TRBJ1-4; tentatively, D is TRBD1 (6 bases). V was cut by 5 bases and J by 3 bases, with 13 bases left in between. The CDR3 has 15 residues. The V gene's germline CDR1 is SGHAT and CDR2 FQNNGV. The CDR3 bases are TGTGCCAGCAGCGCAGTGGGGGGGCCTAATGAAAAACTGTTTTTT. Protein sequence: CASSAVGGPNEKLFF.

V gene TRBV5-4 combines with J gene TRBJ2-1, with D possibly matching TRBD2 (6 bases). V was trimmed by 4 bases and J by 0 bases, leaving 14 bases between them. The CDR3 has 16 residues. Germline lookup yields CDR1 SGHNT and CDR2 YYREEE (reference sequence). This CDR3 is CASSTGGVSSYNEQFF. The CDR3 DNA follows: TGTGCCAGCAGCACCGGCGGGGTGAGCTCCTACAATGAGCAGTTCTTC.

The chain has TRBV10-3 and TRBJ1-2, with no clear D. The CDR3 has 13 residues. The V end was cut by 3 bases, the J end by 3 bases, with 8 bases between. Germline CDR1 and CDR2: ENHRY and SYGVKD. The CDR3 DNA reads TGTGCCATCAGTGATCCGGTTGACTATGGCTACACCTTC. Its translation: CAISDPVDYGYTF.

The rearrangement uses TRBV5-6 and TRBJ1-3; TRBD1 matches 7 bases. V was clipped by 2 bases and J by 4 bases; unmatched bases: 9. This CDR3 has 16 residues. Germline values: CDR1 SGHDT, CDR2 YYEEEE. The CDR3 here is CASSFGQGVQGNTIYF. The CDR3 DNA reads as TGTGCCAGCAGCTTTGGGCAGGGGGTGCAAGGAAACACCATATATTTT.

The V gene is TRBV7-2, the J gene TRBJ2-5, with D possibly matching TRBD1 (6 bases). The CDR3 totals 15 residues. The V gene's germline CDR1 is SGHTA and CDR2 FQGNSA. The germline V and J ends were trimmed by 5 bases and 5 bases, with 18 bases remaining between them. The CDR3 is CASSPRGQGRETQYF. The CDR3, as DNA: TGTGCCAGCAGCCCCCGCGGGCAGGGGCGGGAGACCCAGTACTTC.

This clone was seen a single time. The CDR3 DNA follows: TGTGCCAGCAGCCAAGATCCGCTAGCGGGAGAAGGGGAGCTGTTTTTT. It specifies CASSQDPLAGEGELFF. The rearrangement links TRBV4-2 to TRBJ2-2; TRBD2 matches 10 bases. With 0 bases clipped from V and 8 bases from J, the junction kept 6 bases outside the gene matches. Germline V gene data show CDR1 as LGHNA and CDR2 as YNFKEQ. The CDR3 is made up of 16 amino acids.

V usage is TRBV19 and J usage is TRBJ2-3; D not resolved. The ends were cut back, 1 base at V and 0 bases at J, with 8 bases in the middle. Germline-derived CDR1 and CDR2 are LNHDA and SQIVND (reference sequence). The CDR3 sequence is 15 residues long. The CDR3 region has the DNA TGTGCCAGTAGTATAGCGGAGACTAGCACAGATACGCAGTATTTT. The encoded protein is CASSIAETSTDTQYF. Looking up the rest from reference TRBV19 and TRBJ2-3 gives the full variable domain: DGGITQSPKYLFRKEGQNVTLSCEQNLNHDAMYWYRQDPGQGLRLIYYSQIVNDFQKGDIAEGYSVSREKKESFPLTVTSAQKNPTAFYLCASSIAETSTDTQYFGPGTRLTVL.

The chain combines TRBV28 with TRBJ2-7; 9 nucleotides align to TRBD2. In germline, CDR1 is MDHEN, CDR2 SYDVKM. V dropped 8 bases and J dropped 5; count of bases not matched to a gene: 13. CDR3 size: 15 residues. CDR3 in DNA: TGTGCCAGCCGGCCGCCGGGGGCGGGGGGGCACGAGCAGTACTTC. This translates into CASRPPGAGGHEQYF.

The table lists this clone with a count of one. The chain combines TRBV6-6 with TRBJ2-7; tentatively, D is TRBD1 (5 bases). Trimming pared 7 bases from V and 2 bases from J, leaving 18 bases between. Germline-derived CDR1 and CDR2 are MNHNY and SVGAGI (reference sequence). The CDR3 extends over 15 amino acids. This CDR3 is CASTDRQRETYEQYF. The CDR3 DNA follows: TGTGCCAGCACTGACCGACAGCGAGAAACCTACGAGCAGTACTTC.

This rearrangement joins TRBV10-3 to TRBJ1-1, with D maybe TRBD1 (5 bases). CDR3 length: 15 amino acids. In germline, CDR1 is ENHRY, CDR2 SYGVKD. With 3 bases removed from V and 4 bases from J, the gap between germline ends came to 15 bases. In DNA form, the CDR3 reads TGTGCCATCAGTGATCCAGGGAAGACTCGCACTGAAGCTTTCTTT. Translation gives CAISDPGKTRTEAFF.

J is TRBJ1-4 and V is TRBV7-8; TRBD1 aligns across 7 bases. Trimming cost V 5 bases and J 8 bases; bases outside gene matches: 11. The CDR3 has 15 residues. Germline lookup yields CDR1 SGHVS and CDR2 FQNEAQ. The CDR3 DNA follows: TGTGCCAGCAGCCCCCCGCGAGGGGGCGAAGAAAAACTGTTTTTT. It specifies CASSPPRGGEEKLFF.

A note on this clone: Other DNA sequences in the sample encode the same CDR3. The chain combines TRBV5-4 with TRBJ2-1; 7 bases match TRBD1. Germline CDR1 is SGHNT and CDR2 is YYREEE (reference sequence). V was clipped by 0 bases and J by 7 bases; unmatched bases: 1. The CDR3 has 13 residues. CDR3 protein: CASSLDRGNEQFF. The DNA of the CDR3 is TGTGCCAGCAGCTTGGACAGGGGTAATGAGCAGTTCTTC.

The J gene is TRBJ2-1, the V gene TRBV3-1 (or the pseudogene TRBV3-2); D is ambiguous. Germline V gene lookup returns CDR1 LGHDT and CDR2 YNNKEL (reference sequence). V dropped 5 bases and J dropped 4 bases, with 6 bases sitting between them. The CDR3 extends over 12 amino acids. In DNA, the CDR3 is TGTGCCAGCAGCTCGAGATACAATGAGCAGTTCTTC. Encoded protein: CASSSRYNEQFF.

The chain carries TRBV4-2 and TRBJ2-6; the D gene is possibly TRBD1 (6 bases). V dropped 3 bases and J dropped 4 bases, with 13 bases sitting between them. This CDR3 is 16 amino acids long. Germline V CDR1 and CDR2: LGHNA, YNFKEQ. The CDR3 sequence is CASSQETGIGANVLTF. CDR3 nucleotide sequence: TGTGCCAGCAGCCAGGAAACAGGGATCGGGGCCAACGTCCTGACTTTC.

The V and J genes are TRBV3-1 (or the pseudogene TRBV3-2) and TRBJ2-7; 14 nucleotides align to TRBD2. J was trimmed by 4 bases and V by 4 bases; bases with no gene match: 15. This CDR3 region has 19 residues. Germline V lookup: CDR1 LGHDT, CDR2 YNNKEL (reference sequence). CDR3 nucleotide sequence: TGTGCCAGCAGCCCCTTTTATGCCGGGACTAGCGGGAGTGTTTACGAGCAGTACTTC. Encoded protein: CASSPFYAGTSGSVYEQYF.

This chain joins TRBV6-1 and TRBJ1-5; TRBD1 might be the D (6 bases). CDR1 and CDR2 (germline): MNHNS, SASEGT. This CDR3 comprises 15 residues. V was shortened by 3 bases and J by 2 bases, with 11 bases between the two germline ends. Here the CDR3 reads CASSDGGGRNQPQHF. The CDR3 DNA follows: TGTGCCAGCAGTGACGGGGGGGGCCGCAATCAGCCCCAGCATTTT.

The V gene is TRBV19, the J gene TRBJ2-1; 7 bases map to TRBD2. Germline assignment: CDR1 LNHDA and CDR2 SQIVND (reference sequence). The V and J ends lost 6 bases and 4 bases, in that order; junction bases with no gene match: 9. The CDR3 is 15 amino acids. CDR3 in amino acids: CASSPAGSTYNEQFF. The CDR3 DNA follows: TGTGCCAGTAGCCCAGCGGGATCGACTTACAATGAGCAGTTCTTC.

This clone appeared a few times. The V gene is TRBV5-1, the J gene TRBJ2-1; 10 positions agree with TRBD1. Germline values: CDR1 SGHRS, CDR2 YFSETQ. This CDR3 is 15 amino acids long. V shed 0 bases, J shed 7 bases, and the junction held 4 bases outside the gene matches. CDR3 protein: CASSLVAGQGNEQFF. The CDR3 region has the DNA TGCGCCAGCAGCTTGGTAGCGGGACAGGGGAATGAGCAGTTCTTC.

CDR3 bases: TGTGCCAGCAGCACGAAGGAGAACTATGGCTACACCTTC. Translated: CASSTKENYGYTF. The V gene is TRBV5-4, the J gene TRBJ1-2; D is unresolved. Trimming pared 4 bases from V and 2 bases from J, leaving 9 bases between. This CDR3 is built from 13 residues. The germline gives CDR1 SGHNT, CDR2 YYREEE (reference sequence).

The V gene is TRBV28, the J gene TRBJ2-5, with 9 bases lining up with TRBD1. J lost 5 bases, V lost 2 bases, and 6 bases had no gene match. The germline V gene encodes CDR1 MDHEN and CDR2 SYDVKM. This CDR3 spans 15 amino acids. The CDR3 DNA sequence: TGTGCCAGCAGTTTACAGGACAGGGGACTCGAGACCCAGTACTTC. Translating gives CASSLQDRGLETQYF.

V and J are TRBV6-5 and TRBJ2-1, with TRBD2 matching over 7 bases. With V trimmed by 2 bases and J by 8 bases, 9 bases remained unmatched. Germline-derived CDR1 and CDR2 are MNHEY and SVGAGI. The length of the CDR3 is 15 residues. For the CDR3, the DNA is TGTGCCAGCAGTTACAGGGCGGGAGAAGCGGATGAGCAGTTCTTC. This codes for CASSYRAGEADEQFF.

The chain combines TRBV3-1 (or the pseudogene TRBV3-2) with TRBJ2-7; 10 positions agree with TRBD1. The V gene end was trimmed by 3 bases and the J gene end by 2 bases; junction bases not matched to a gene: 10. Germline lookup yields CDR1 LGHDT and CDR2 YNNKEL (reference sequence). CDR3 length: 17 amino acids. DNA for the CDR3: TGTGCCAGCAGCCAGCAAACTCGACAGGGGGCTACCTACGAGCAGTACTTC. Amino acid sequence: CASSQQTRQGATYEQYF.

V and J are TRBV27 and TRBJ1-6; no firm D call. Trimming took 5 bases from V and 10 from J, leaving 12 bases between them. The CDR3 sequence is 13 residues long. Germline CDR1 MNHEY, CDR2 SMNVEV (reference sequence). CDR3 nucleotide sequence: TGTGCCAGCAGTATCTTTCGGGAATCACCCCTCCACTTT. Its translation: CASSIFRESPLHF.

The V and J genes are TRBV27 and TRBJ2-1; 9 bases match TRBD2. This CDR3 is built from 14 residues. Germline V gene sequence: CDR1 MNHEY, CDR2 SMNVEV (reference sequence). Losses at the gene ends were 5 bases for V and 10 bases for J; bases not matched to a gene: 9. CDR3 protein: CASSILAGPSEQFF. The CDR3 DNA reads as TGTGCCAGCAGTATCCTAGCGGGACCCTCGGAGCAGTTCTTC.

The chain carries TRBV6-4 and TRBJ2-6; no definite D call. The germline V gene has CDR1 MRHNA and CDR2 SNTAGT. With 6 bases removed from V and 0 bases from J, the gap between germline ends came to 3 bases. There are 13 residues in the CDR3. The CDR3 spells CASRASGANVLTF. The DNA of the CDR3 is TGTGCCAGCAGGGCCTCTGGGGCCAACGTCCTGACTTTC.

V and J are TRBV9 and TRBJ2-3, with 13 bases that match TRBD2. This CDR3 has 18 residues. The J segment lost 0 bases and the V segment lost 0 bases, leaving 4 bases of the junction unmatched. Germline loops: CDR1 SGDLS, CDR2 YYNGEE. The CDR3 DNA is TGTGCCAGCAGCGTAGGTGGGACTAGCGGGGATAGCACAGATACGCAGTATTTT. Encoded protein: CASSVGGTSGDSTDTQYF.